The rows below give T cell receptor beta chains drawn from one sample of a study of cytomegalovirus exposure and HLA in healthy donors. Some clones are missing from TCRdb's copy, which holds only in-frame ones; the method was immunoSEQ multiplex PCR. Of 180,000 or so clones in the sample, roughly 80% are singletons; the top ten hold roughly 6%. The sequenced sample was PBMCs. These receptors originate from a woman aged 45 to 65 in good health and CMV-seropositive. The CDR3 runs from the conserved cysteine through the conserved F or W. The order of the fields is V gene, J gene, CDR3 protein.

v_gene: TRBV28
j_gene: TRBJ1-6
CDR3aa: CASSLLTGGEMNSPLHF

v_gene: TRBV18
j_gene: TRBJ1-2
CDR3aa: CASSPTGVEDGYTF

v_gene: TRBV28
j_gene: TRBJ1-4
CDR3aa: CASSSRRELFF

v_gene: TRBV11-3
j_gene: TRBJ2-3
CDR3aa: CASSYRQAGDTQYF

v_gene: TRBV4-1
j_gene: TRBJ2-2
CDR3aa: CASSPKGQATGELFF

v_gene: TRBV5-4
j_gene: TRBJ2-2
CDR3aa: CASSLFPRGPPGELFF

v_gene: TRBV15
j_gene: TRBJ1-2
CDR3aa: CATSTNLEGYTF

v_gene: TRBV27
j_gene: TRBJ2-1
CDR3aa: CASRGPGLAGGERKFF

v_gene: TRBV14
j_gene: TRBJ2-7
CDR3aa: CASSPQGWNEQYF

v_gene: TRBV6-1
j_gene: TRBJ1-6
CDR3aa: CASSEAVPQGDSPLHF

v_gene: TRBV28
j_gene: TRBJ1-1
CDR3aa: CASSLGGEAFF

v_gene: TRBV28
j_gene: TRBJ2-2
CDR3aa: CASTPTGTRTLAGELFF

v_gene: TRBV6-5
j_gene: TRBJ2-7
CDR3aa: CASSYDPGKLGEQYF

v_gene: TRBV5-4
j_gene: TRBJ2-3
CDR3aa: CASSLLGLALDTQYF

v_gene: TRBV7-8
j_gene: TRBJ2-7
CDR3aa: CASSLRLGQGGEQYF

v_gene: TRBV19
j_gene: TRBJ2-5
CDR3aa: CAGSPQVVKTQYF

v_gene: TRBV27
j_gene: TRBJ1-1
CDR3aa: CASGTRGGTGTTEAFF

v_gene: TRBV10-1
j_gene: TRBJ1-6
CDR3aa: CASSDGTAYNSPLHF

v_gene: TRBV19
j_gene: TRBJ2-3
CDR3aa: CASSEGLATITDTQYF

v_gene: TRBV11-2
j_gene: TRBJ2-7
CDR3aa: CASSLVGGRTGEQYF

v_gene: TRBV6-5
j_gene: TRBJ1-6
CDR3aa: CASSYGGANSPLHF

v_gene: TRBV28
j_gene: TRBJ1-2
CDR3aa: CASSSHQGEGYTF

v_gene: TRBV10-3
j_gene: TRBJ2-2
CDR3aa: CAITSSPNSGELFF

v_gene: TRBV28
j_gene: TRBJ1-5
CDR3aa: CASSGTVNQPQHF

v_gene: TRBV11-1
j_gene: TRBJ1-5
CDR3aa: CASSPEGSQGSDQPQHF

v_gene: TRBV5-1
j_gene: TRBJ2-2
CDR3aa: CASSLGGTVNTGELFF

v_gene: TRBV2
j_gene: TRBJ1-4
CDR3aa: CASSENRGDEKLFF

v_gene: TRBV7-2
j_gene: TRBJ1-4
CDR3aa: CASSRSRGTNEKLFF

v_gene: TRBV10-3
j_gene: TRBJ1-2
CDR3aa: CAISTTGTGLNYGYTF

v_gene: TRBV6-4
j_gene: TRBJ2-3
CDR3aa: CASSEAWTDTQYF

v_gene: TRBV6-1
j_gene: TRBJ1-6
CDR3aa: CASSGTYNSPLHF

v_gene: TRBV5-8
j_gene: TRBJ1-5
CDR3aa: CASSSGTEYQPQHF

v_gene: TRBV10-1
j_gene: TRBJ2-7
CDR3aa: CASSRRDSYEQYF

v_gene: TRBV5-1
j_gene: TRBJ2-7
CDR3aa: CASSLAGGVPYEQYF

v_gene: TRBV6-5
j_gene: TRBJ1-1
CDR3aa: CASLRGQGNTEAFF

v_gene: TRBV5-5
j_gene: TRBJ2-3
CDR3aa: CASSPGGEADTQYF

v_gene: TRBV7-9
j_gene: TRBJ2-7
CDR3aa: CASSLHYEQYF

v_gene: TRBV11-3
j_gene: TRBJ2-1
CDR3aa: CASSLDNGLAAYNEQFF

v_gene: TRBV19
j_gene: TRBJ1-5
CDR3aa: CASSRTGSSVYSNQPQHF

v_gene: TRBV4-1
j_gene: TRBJ2-5
CDR3aa: CASSRRLSGGSQETQYF

v_gene: TRBV18
j_gene: TRBJ2-1
CDR3aa: CASSRGSDNEQFF

v_gene: TRBV6-4
j_gene: TRBJ2-1
CDR3aa: CASSDQASGLNEQFF

v_gene: TRBV27
j_gene: TRBJ2-7
CDR3aa: CASSSLHSGGAGYEQYF

v_gene: TRBV7-9
j_gene: TRBJ2-7
CDR3aa: CASSSRGGYEQYF

v_gene: TRBV7-2
j_gene: TRBJ2-7
CDR3aa: CASSLGPSGGAYEQYF

v_gene: TRBV25-1
j_gene: TRBJ2-7
CDR3aa: CASSEPGGPSYEQYF